There are a few counts of the clone carrying this TCR beta chain. Its matching antigen is unknown. Between the trimmed V and J ends, which lost 0 bases and 5 bases, there was a span of 13 bases. The CDR3 is 15 amino acids. Germline assignment: CDR1 SGHTA and CDR2 FQGNSA. The data were taken from a study of T-cell memory formation after mild COVID-19. Across the whole study: TCR clusters were mostly confined to one donor each. Study outcomes and limitations: Later expanders leaned CD4+, whereas day 15 to 85 contracting clones were balanced CD4/CD8.

Constant-segment primers and 5'RACE yielded cDNA libraries for TCR alpha and TCR beta, each carrying sample barcodes and UMIs. In TCRdb, the 5' RACE reads were re-called with MiXCR into one record per CDR3 protein. The sample includes hundreds of thousands of distinct CDR3 sequences, roughly 18% seen only once; the top ten take roughly a fifth. This chain connects TRBV7-2 to TRBJ2-5; possible D gene TRBD2, 6 bases. This TCR came from a man aged 18 to 29 who had mild COVID-19 (a few samples of this study predate the infection). Cell type and time point are not known. Sequencing was done on a sample of PBMCs or a T cell subset sorted from them (not recorded which). The CDR3 here is CASSLARWEAETQYF. The CDR3 DNA sequence: TGTGCCAGCAGCTTAGCGCGATGGGAGGCGGAGACCCAGTACTTC.